The 27 T cell receptor beta chains below come from one sample, sequenced in a study of response to subunit inactivated influenza vaccine. TCRdb itself ran the RT-PCR reads through MiXCR, one entry per CDR3 protein. The sample comprises over 450,000 distinct CDR3 sequences, 13% of which are singletons, and over 10% rests with the top ten. The input for sequencing was PBMCs from blood, taken roughly 47 days after vaccination. The receptors derive from a man aged 50-59 years who received an inactivated influenza vaccine.

In this sample, this clonotype turned up many times. The V and J genes are TRBV12-3 or TRBV12-4 and TRBJ2-7; D unresolved. The V end was cut by 6 bases, the J end by 4 bases, with 25 bases between. The length of the CDR3 is 17 residues. CDR3 coding DNA: TGTGCCAGCAGCCCATTGTTTCTGGGTGGGTCTACATACGAGCAGTACTTC. It codes for CASSPLFLGGSTYEQYF.

The DNA for the CDR3 is TGTGCCAGCAGCTTAGGATCGGGGGGGCGTTCAGATACGCAGTATTTT. It specifies CASSLGSGGRSDTQYF. The chain joins TRBV7-9 to TRBJ2-3, with TRBD2 identical over 8 bases. The CDR3 consists of 16 residues. From germline, CDR1 is SEHNR and CDR2 FQNEAQ (reference sequence). The V gene end was trimmed by 1 base and the J gene end by 4 bases; junction bases not matched to a gene: 7.

In its sample, this clonotype was seen a few times. The CDR3 sequence: CASSSAYYEQYF. The CDR3 bases are TGTGCCAGCAGCTCCGCCTATTACGAGCAGTACTTC. This chain links TRBV7-9 with TRBJ2-7; no firm D call. The CDR3 sequence is 12 residues long. CDR1 and CDR2 from the germline V gene are SEHNR and FQNEAQ (reference sequence). V gave up 4 bases and J gave up 4 bases, with 8 bases separating them.

The chain employs TRBV7-2 and TRBJ2-1; weak D call: TRBD2 (5 bases). The germline V gene has CDR1 SGHTA and CDR2 FQGNSA. The CDR3 is 17 amino acids. Trimming left V 2 bases short and J 6 bases short, with 20 bases between. The CDR3 region is CASSLTAMQRMGNEQFF. Written as DNA, the CDR3 is TGTGCCAGCAGCTTAACAGCTATGCAGCGGATGGGCAATGAGCAGTTCTTC.

The chain has TRBV6-2 or TRBV6-3 and TRBJ1-1; D ambiguous. CDR1 is MNHEY and CDR2 is SVGEGT in the germline V gene. The CDR3 sequence is 17 residues long. Trimming removed 0 bases at V and 7 bases at J, with 21 bases between. CDR3 protein: CASSYSRLSAGNLEAFF. As DNA, the CDR3 is TGTGCCAGCAGTTACTCGAGGTTGTCAGCGGGGAATCTTGAAGCTTTCTTT.

The V gene is TRBV11-2, the J gene TRBJ2-3; 8 nucleotides align to TRBD2. The V segment lost 2 bases and the J segment 7 bases; nucleotides outside the gene matches: 5. Looked up from germline, CDR1 is SGHAT and CDR2 is FQNNGV. The CDR3 runs to 14 residues. Here the CDR3 reads CASSLHRGGNTQYF. The DNA for the CDR3 is TGTGCCAGCAGCTTACACCGGGGGGGAAATACGCAGTATTTT.

This clonotype has a count of ten or more. A junction boundary mismatches the germline segment, possibly from a read error. This chain uses TRBV6-5 with TRBJ2-1, with 11 bases matching TRBD1. This CDR3 has 15 residues. Germline V gene lookup returns CDR1 MNHEY and CDR2 SVGAGI. CDR3 residues: CASSDSGTGGNEQFF. Written as DNA, the CDR3 is TGTGCCAGCAGTGACTCCGGGACAGGGGGCAATGAGCAGTTCTTC.

The chain combines TRBV7-3 with TRBJ2-3, with D hard to call. CDR1 is SGHTA, CDR2 FQGTGA, per germline. V lost 1 base, J lost 6 bases, and 8 bases lay in between. This CDR3 spans 13 amino acids. In DNA, the CDR3 is TGTGCCAGCAGCTTAAGTTCGTCCGATACGCAGTATTTT. Its translation is CASSLSSSDTQYF.

The V call is TRBV5-1, the J call TRBJ2-7, with a weak D call TRBD1 (5 bases). This CDR3 contains 13 residues. V lost 3 bases and J 7 bases, leaving 14 bases between the germline ends. In germline, CDR1 is SGHRS, CDR2 YFSETQ. The CDR3 sequence is CASSYQTAWEQYF. The CDR3 DNA reads TGCGCCAGCAGCTACCAGACAGCCTGGGAGCAGTACTTC.

Ten or more counts support this clonotype. The rearrangement uses TRBV18 and TRBJ2-2; no definite D call. Germline V gene sequence: CDR1 KGHSH, CDR2 LQKENI. This CDR3 spans 13 amino acids. Trimming took off 1 base at V and 3 bases at J, with 3 bases between the two ends. The CDR3, as DNA: TGTGCCAGCTCACCACGAGACACCGGGGAGCTGTTTTTT. Its protein is CASSPRDTGELFF. Based on the CDR3 plus reference TRBV18 and TRBJ2-2, the full variable domain is NAGVMQNPRHLVRRRGQEARLRCSPMKGHSHVYWYRQLPEEGLKFMVYLQKENIIDESGMPKERFSAEFPKEGPSILRIQQVVRGDSAAYFCASSPRDTGELFFGEGSRLTVL.

In the case of this clonotype: Being one base from a much bigger clone, this may be a read error. The chain uses TRBV7-9 and TRBJ2-7; the D call may be TRBD1 or TRBD2 (5 bases each). Looked up from germline, CDR1 is SEHNR and CDR2 is FQNEAQ (reference sequence). The length of the CDR3 is 14 residues. The CDR3 DNA follows: TGTGCCGGCAGCCCTTGGGGACCCTCCTACGAGCAGTACTTC. Amino acid sequence: CAGSPWGPSYEQYF.

This clonotype came up a few times. The chain links TRBV20-1 to TRBJ1-2; D gene uncertain. From germline, CDR1 is DFQATT and CDR2 SNEGSKA (reference sequence). Trimming took off 2 bases at V and 8 bases at J, with 18 bases between the two ends. The CDR3 is 14 amino acids. The CDR3 reads CSARHPGLQRGYTF. Here the CDR3 DNA reads TGCAGTGCTAGACACCCGGGCCTGCAGCGGGGCTACACCTTC.

This clonotype appeared a few times. In DNA form, the CDR3 reads TGTGCCAGCAGCGTTGGACCGTTAAACACTGAAGCTTTCTTT. This gives the protein CASSVGPLNTEAFF. The genes are TRBV9 and TRBJ1-1; D is uncertain. The CDR3 is 14 residues long. CDR1 SGDLS and CDR2 YYNGEE come from the germline V gene. V lost 2 bases, J lost 2 bases, and 10 bases lay in between. Looking up the rest from reference TRBV9 and TRBJ1-1 gives the full variable domain: DSGVTQTPKHLITATGQRVTLRCSPRSGDLSVYWYQQSLDQGLQFLIQYYNGEERAKGNILERFSAQQFPDLHSELNLSSLELGDSALYFCASSVGPLNTEAFFGQGTRLTVV.

This clonotype was recorded at least ten times. This chain connects TRBV19 to TRBJ2-7, with 8 bases lining up with TRBD1. Germline loops: CDR1 LNHDA, CDR2 SQIVND (reference sequence). The CDR3 is made up of 13 amino acids. Trimming at V came to 8 bases and at J to 2 bases, leaving 5 bases not matched to a gene. The CDR3 coding sequence is TGTGCCAGTGGGACAGGAGAAGCCTACGAGCAGTACTTC. This encodes CASGTGEAYEQYF.

This clonotype was seen more than once but under ten times. The CDR3 nucleotides read TGCGCCAGCAGCCAAGAGATAGGCGGAAGGCGCAACGGCTACACCTTC. This sequence encodes CASSQEIGGRRNGYTF. The rearrangement joins TRBV4-3 to TRBJ1-2; D unclear. The V gene lost 0 bases and the J gene lost 8 bases, with 19 bases spanning the gap. The germline CDR1 and CDR2 sequences are LGHNA and YSLEER. CDR3 length: 16 amino acids.

The chain carries TRBV4-3 and TRBJ1-1; a weak D match, TRBD1 (6 bases). Germline values: CDR1 LGHNA, CDR2 YSLEER. V was trimmed by 0 bases and J by 3 bases, leaving 11 bases between them. CDR3 length equals 15 residues. The CDR3 reads CASSQDEGGDTEAFF. CDR3 bases: TGCGCCAGCAGCCAAGATGAGGGGGGAGACACTGAAGCTTTCTTT.

This clonotype has just a few counts. The chain combines TRBV29-1 with TRBJ2-1; no firm D call. This CDR3 is 14 amino acids long. Trimming took 2 bases from V and 8 from J, leaving 16 bases between them. From germline, CDR1 is SQVTM and CDR2 ANQGSEA. The CDR3: CSVELGALIYEQFF. CDR3 DNA: TGCAGCGTTGAACTCGGCGCCCTGATATATGAGCAGTTCTTC.

This clonotype was found a few times. The CDR3 DNA sequence: TGTGCCAGCAGTTATGATAGGAGGAGGTTCAAGGGGACCCAGTACTTC. Amino acids: CASSYDRRRFKGTQYF. V is TRBV6-2 or TRBV6-3 and J is TRBJ2-5; D may be TRBD2 (5 bases). With 3 bases removed from V and 7 bases from J, the gap between germline ends came to 21 bases. Germline CDR1 MNHEY, CDR2 SVGEGT. This CDR3 is built from 16 residues.

This clonotype was counted a few times. The chain couples TRBV12-3 or TRBV12-4 to TRBJ2-5; 7 bases line up with TRBD2. This CDR3 spans 17 amino acids. The V segment lost 3 bases and the J segment 3 bases; nucleotides outside the gene matches: 13. CDR3 protein: CASSLTSKSAQEETQYF. The CDR3 bases are TGTGCCAGCAGTTTGACTAGCAAGTCCGCCCAGGAAGAGACCCAGTACTTC.

This clonotype qualifies as medium-sized. This chain connects TRBV12-3 or TRBV12-4 to TRBJ2-7, with 12 bases matching TRBD1. The trim removed 6 bases at V and 4 bases at J, leaving 4 bases unmatched. The CDR3 length is 14 residues. This CDR3 is CASRGQGAGYEQYF. In DNA form, the CDR3 reads TGTGCCAGCAGGGGACAGGGGGCGGGGTACGAGCAGTACTTC.

This clonotype came up many times. This chain links TRBV29-1 with TRBJ2-7; 8 nucleotides agree with TRBD2. CDR1 SQVTM and CDR2 ANQGSEA come from the germline V gene. V shed 4 bases and J 5 bases; nucleotides not matched to a gene: 7. CDR3 size: 13 residues. The CDR3 protein is CSVVPLAGHEQYF. CDR3 DNA sequence: TGCAGCGTTGTTCCCCTAGCGGGCCACGAGCAGTACTTC.

This rearrangement joins TRBV6-2 or TRBV6-3 to TRBJ2-7; D is unclear. With 0 bases removed from V and 6 bases from J, the gap between germline ends came to 9 bases. The CDR3 extends over 13 amino acids. Germline CDR1 reads MNHEY; CDR2 reads SVGEGT. The CDR3 coding sequence is TGTGCCAGCAGTTACTCGCCGCCTACCGAGCAGTACTTC. Translated: CASSYSPPTEQYF.

This clonotype occurred many times. The V gene is TRBV12-3 or TRBV12-4, the J gene TRBJ2-3; 8 bases align to TRBD2. The J segment lost 1 base and the V segment lost 7 bases, leaving 7 bases of the junction unmatched. The CDR3 contains 15 residues. CDR3 bases: TGTGCCAGCAAGGGGCGGGGGGCCGGCACAGATACGCAGTATTTT. Translated: CASKGRGAGTDTQYF.

The V call is TRBV7-9, the J call TRBJ1-2, with 7 bases fitting TRBD1. The CDR3 loop spans 16 amino acids. V gave up 5 bases and J gave up 8 bases; unmatched junction bases: 17. The germline gives CDR1 SEHNR, CDR2 FQNEAQ (reference sequence). CDR3 residues: CASSLLEGARAKGYTF. CDR3 DNA sequence: TGTGCCAGCAGCCTTCTAGAGGGGGCGCGAGCGAAAGGCTACACCTTC.

At least ten counts were recorded for this clonotype. This chain links TRBV7-9 with TRBJ2-1; the D is unclear. V gave up 1 base and J gave up 2 bases, with 12 bases separating them. CDR1 SEHNR and CDR2 FQNEAQ come from the germline V gene (reference sequence). The CDR3 sequence is 16 residues long. The CDR3 region is CASSLGVSSTYNEQFF. The CDR3 coding sequence is TGTGCCAGCAGCTTAGGGGTCTCCTCCACCTACAATGAGCAGTTCTTC.

There are a few counts of this clonotype. The chain carries TRBV7-9 and TRBJ2-5, with 7 bases fitting TRBD2. The CDR3 loop spans 14 amino acids. Germline trimming cut 8 bases from V and 1 base from J; bases unmatched to any gene: 7. Germline values: CDR1 SEHNR, CDR2 FQNEAQ (reference sequence). The CDR3 protein is CASGILAPQETQYF. CDR3 DNA: TGTGCCAGCGGAATACTAGCGCCCCAAGAGACCCAGTACTTC.

A few counts support this clonotype. The V and J genes are TRBV24-1 and TRBJ2-4, with D perhaps matching TRBD1 or TRBD2 (5 bases each). V was cut by 6 bases and J by 6 bases, with 11 bases left in between. The length of the CDR3 is 13 residues. CDR1 KGHDR and CDR2 SFDVKD come from the germline V gene. As DNA, the CDR3 is TGTGCCACCAGTCATCCGGGACGAAACATTCAGTACTTC. Translating it yields CATSHPGRNIQYF.